This record covers a single T cell receptor beta chain. The data belong to a study of spatial heterogeneity in lung cancer. Unique molecular identifiers tagged every individual TCR cDNA molecule. TCRdb reprocessed the 5' RACE reads with MiXCR, giving one entry per CDR3 protein. The sample consists of some 50,000 distinct CDR3 sequences, 12% of them appearing once. CDR3 size: 17 residues. Per germline, CDR1 LNHNV and CDR2 YYDKDF (reference sequence). V was trimmed by 0 bases and J by 1 base, leaving 15 bases between them. Specified time point: sample taken at primary tumor resection. Whole RNA from tumor, nontumor lung or frozen PBMC was sequenced unsorted.

The chain combines TRBV15 with TRBJ1-2; D call uncertain. This receptor was obtained from a female donor with early-stage non-small cell lung cancer. The input for sequencing was PBMCs, taken at surgery. The CDR3 nucleotides are TGTGCCACCAGCAGAGATCTGTCGGAGAGATTTAACTATGGCTACACCTTC. Its protein is CATSRDLSERFNYGYTF.